The next 10 T cell receptor beta chains were all read from a single sample in a study of T-cell memory formation after mild COVID-19. TCRdb ran MiXCR on the 5' RACE reads and lists one entry per CDR3 protein. Altogether 300,000 or so distinct CDR3 sequences are present, under 20% being singletons, with the ten largest covering approximately 25%. Sequencing used PBMCs or a T cell subset sorted from them (not recorded which). Receptors were obtained from a man aged 18-30 years who had mild COVID-19 (a few samples of this study predate the infection). Cell type and time point are not known.

The chain employs TRBV5-1 and TRBJ2-3, with D unclear. V was cut by 2 bases and J by 4 bases, with 20 bases left in between. The CDR3 loop spans 17 amino acids. CDR1 is SGHRS, CDR2 YFSETQ, per germline. The CDR3 DNA sequence: TGCGCCAGCAGCTTTTCGCGGTCGTGGTCAGTGGCAGATACGCAGTATTTT. Its protein product is CASSFSRSWSVADTQYF.

Only one count was recorded for this clonotype. The rearrangement joins TRBV6-5 to TRBJ2-7; D possibly matches TRBD1 or TRBD2 (5 bases each). V was trimmed by 2 bases and J by 1 base, leaving 12 bases between them. The germline V gene has CDR1 MNHEY and CDR2 SVGAGI. This CDR3 is built from 15 residues. CDR3 amino acids: CASSYGGIQSYEQYF. DNA of the CDR3: TGTGCCAGCAGTTACGGGGGTATACAGTCCTACGAGCAGTACTTC.

The rearrangement joins TRBV15 to TRBJ2-7; D is perhaps TRBD1 (6 bases). CDR3 length: 16 residues. CDR1 and CDR2 (germline): LNHNV, YYDKDF (reference sequence). The V end lost 5 bases, the J end lost 4 bases, and 21 bases lay between the germline ends. Written as DNA, the CDR3 is TGTGCCACCAGCGGATGGGACAAAAACTTGGATTACGAGCAGTACGTC. Translation gives CATSGWDKNLDYEQYV.

The chain recombines TRBV18 with TRBJ2-7; D is uncertain. The CDR3 totals 13 residues. The germline V gene encodes CDR1 KGHSH and CDR2 LQKENI. Trimming shortened V by 1 base and J by 3 bases, and 7 bases separated the two germline ends. The CDR3 nucleotides are TGTGCCAGCTCACCACGATCAATCTACGAGCAGTACTTC. Translating gives CASSPRSIYEQYF.

Only a few counts were recorded for this clonotype. V gene TRBV7-2 combines with J gene TRBJ2-3; D is unclear. Germline CDR1 SGHTA, CDR2 FQGNSA. CDR3 length: 12 amino acids. Trimming cost V 3 bases and J 6 bases, with 7 bases left between them. CDR3 sequence (DNA): TGTGCCAGCAGCTTCCCTCCGGATACGCAGTATTTT. Protein: CASSFPPDTQYF.

Only a few counts were recorded for this clonotype. This rearrangement joins TRBV7-9 to TRBJ2-7, with 9 bases fitting TRBD1. Germline V gene data show CDR1 as SEHNR and CDR2 as FQNEAQ (reference sequence). The length of the CDR3 is 14 residues. V trimming: 8 bases; J trimming: 0 bases; junction bases outside the gene matches: 5. The CDR3 loop is CASAGTGSSYEQYV. DNA of the CDR3: TGTGCCAGCGCCGGGACAGGGAGCTCCTACGAGCAGTACGTC.

The table lists this clonotype with a few counts. The chain has TRBV11-2 and TRBJ1-2; 9 bases are shared with TRBD1. Germline lookup yields CDR1 SGHAT and CDR2 FQNNGV. V shed 4 bases and J 5 bases; nucleotides not matched to a gene: 14. The CDR3 is 17 residues long. CDR3 coding DNA: TGTGCCAGCAGCTCGCACCCTTGGGGACAGGGAGTATATGGCTACACCTTC. Residues: CASSSHPWGQGVYGYTF.

This clonotype was picked up a small number of times. This chain connects TRBV3-1 to TRBJ2-1; the D is unclear. The CDR3 runs to 14 residues. Trimming left V 8 bases short and J 0 bases short, with 11 bases between. Germline V gene data show CDR1 as LGHDT and CDR2 as YNNKEL (reference sequence). CDR3 amino acids: CASQPSDSYNEQFF. The CDR3 nucleotides are TGTGCCAGCCAACCGTCTGACTCCTACAATGAGCAGTTCTTC.

The table lists this clonotype with a few counts. V is TRBV12-3 or TRBV12-4 and J is TRBJ2-7; D unresolved. The V gene lost 1 base and the J gene lost 2 bases, with 9 bases spanning the gap. This CDR3 comprises 14 residues. CDR3 sequence (DNA): TGTGCCAGCAGTTTAGGGGCCGAAGCCTACGAGCAGTACTTC. Translation gives CASSLGAEAYEQYF.

This clonotype came up many times. V and J are TRBV7-9 and TRBJ2-1; weak D call: TRBD2 (5 bases). The CDR3 has 14 amino acids. Germline values: CDR1 SEHNR, CDR2 FQNEAQ (reference sequence). Trimming left V 2 bases short and J 9 bases short, with 14 bases between. The chain's CDR3 is CASSLFRVEGEQFF. CDR3 nucleotides: TGTGCCAGCAGCTTATTTCGGGTAGAGGGTGAGCAGTTCTTC.